The sample holds many counts of the clone carrying this TCR beta chain. This sample was included in a study of low-dose radiotherapy and immunotherapy resistance in tumors. Turning to the study itself: Treatment included intravenous cyclophosphamide dosed at 200 mg/m2 every two weeks, one day before radiation and immunotherapy.

TRAV- and TRBV-specific primers were used for first-strand cDNA, which covered alpha and beta chains. For amplifying TCRs, the PCR ran for around 20 cycles with Phusion, which was used together with a constant-region primer and the adapter on the V primers. In vitro transcription was used to amplify the isolated mRNA. TCRdb itself ran the reads through MiXCR, one entry per CDR3 protein. The sample includes around 99,000 distinct CDR3 sequences, more than 7.5% of them seen just once. Described time point: before trial treatment. Sequenced here: PBMCs, sampled before treatment. This clonotype originated in a male donor with prostate cancer.

The CDR3 DNA reads as TGTGCCAGCAGTTTAGATTCTAGCGGCCCTAGCACAGATACGCAGTATTTT. Encoded protein: CASSLDSSGPSTDTQYF. J is TRBJ2-3 and V is TRBV28; 7 bases line up with TRBD2. Germline lookup yields CDR1 MDHEN and CDR2 SYDVKM. This CDR3 contains 17 residues. Unmatched junction bases numbered 8, after V lost 2 bases and J lost 0 bases.